Below, 20 T cell receptor beta chains from the same sample are listed, as sequenced in a study of T-cell memory formation after mild COVID-19. TCRdb passed the 5' RACE reads through MiXCR, listing each CDR3 protein once. The table includes around 60,000 distinct CDR3 sequences, more than 8% detected once. The sample taken for sequencing was PBMCs or a T cell subset sorted from them (not recorded which). The receptors derive from a man between 18 and 35 years old who had mild COVID-19 (a few samples of this study predate the infection). Cell type and time point are not known.

The chain employs TRBV20-1 and TRBJ2-1; 9 positions agree with TRBD2. Germline CDR1 DFQATT, CDR2 SNEGSKA (reference sequence). Trimming cost V 6 bases and J 2 bases; bases outside gene matches: 14. This CDR3 comprises 17 residues. The CDR3 DNA reads TGCAGTGCCGAGAGAAGCGGGGGGCCCCAGCCCTACAATGAGCAGTTCTTC. Its protein product is CSAERSGGPQPYNEQFF.

This clonotype has just one count. This clone may be a read error of a much larger clone one base away. The CDR3 is CASSFDGEKLFF. The CDR3 DNA reads as TGTGCCAGCAGCTTTGACGGTGAAAAACTGTTTTTT. The rearrangement joins TRBV5-8 to TRBJ1-4; unclear D gene. Germline loops: CDR1 SGHTS, CDR2 YDEGEE. The V gene lost 2 bases and the J gene lost 7 bases, with 6 bases spanning the gap. There are 12 residues in the CDR3.

This clonotype was seen a handful of times. The rearrangement joins TRBV7-9 to TRBJ2-3; the match to TRBD1 covers 7 bases. The CDR3 contains 16 residues. Germline V lookup: CDR1 SEHNR, CDR2 FQNEAQ (reference sequence). Trimming cost V 4 bases and J 5 bases; bases outside gene matches: 12. CDR3 sequence reads: CASSSTGTVFLDTQYF. Written as DNA, the CDR3 is TGTGCCAGCAGCTCCACCGGGACAGTCTTTCTAGATACGCAGTATTTT. The complete variable domain, with remaining parts taken from reference TRBV7-9 and TRBJ2-3, reads DTGVSQNPRHKITKRGQNVTFRCDPISEHNRLYWYRQTLGQGPEFLTYFQNEAQLEKSRLLSDRFSAERPKGSFSTLEIQRTEQGDSAMYLCASSSTGTVFLDTQYFGPGTRLTVL.

Many counts were recorded for this clonotype. The chain has TRBV5-1 and TRBJ2-5, with TRBD2 as a possible D gene (6 bases). CDR1 is SGHRS and CDR2 is YFSETQ in the germline V gene. Trimming pared 2 bases from V and 1 base from J, leaving 12 bases between. The CDR3 has 15 residues. CDR3 sequence: CASSFRRGIQETQYF. CDR3 sequence (DNA): TGCGCCAGCAGCTTCCGGCGGGGAATCCAAGAGACCCAGTACTTC. The full variable domain, rest sourced from reference TRBV5-1 and TRBJ2-5, is KAGVTQTPRYLIKTRGQQVTLSCSPISGHRSVSWYQQTPGQGLQFLFEYFSETQRNKGNFPGRFSGRQFSNSRSEMNVSTLELGDSALYLCASSFRRGIQETQYFGPGTRLLVL.

The chain employs TRBV5-1 and TRBJ2-4; no clear D gene. Germline V gives CDR1 SGHRS, CDR2 YFSETQ. Trimming shortened V by 1 base and J by 11 bases, and 19 bases separated the two germline ends. The CDR3 spans 15 residues. The CDR3 region is CASSLWAGPESVQYF. DNA for the CDR3: TGCGCCAGCAGCTTGTGGGCCGGGCCCGAGAGTGTTCAGTACTTC.

This clonotype has only a few counts. The junction does not match germline at one end; this may be a read error. The chain uses TRBV6-5 and TRBJ1-4; TRBD1 is a possible D gene (6 bases). CDR1 MNHEY and CDR2 SVGAGI come from the germline V gene. CDR3 length: 14 amino acids. CDR3 region: CASSHSAGGEKLFF. The CDR3 bases are TGTGCCAGCAGTCACTCCGCGGGGGGCGAAAAACTGTTTTTT.

This chain joins TRBV7-2 and TRBJ1-2; D is perhaps TRBD1 (5 bases). Germline V gene sequence: CDR1 SGHTA, CDR2 FQGNSA. This CDR3 is 14 amino acids long. V lost 5 bases, J lost 4 bases, and 14 bases lay in between. The CDR3 DNA reads TGTGCCAGCAGCGACAGACCGCGTTCCTATGGCTACACCTTC. Residues: CASSDRPRSYGYTF.

This chain joins TRBV5-1 and TRBJ1-1, with 7 positions matching TRBD1. This CDR3 has 14 amino acids. J gave up 3 bases and V 1 base, and 3 bases lay outside the gene matches. The germline V gene has CDR1 SGHRS and CDR2 YFSETQ. The CDR3 spells CASSLKGAYTEAFF. The CDR3 nucleotides read TGCGCCAGCAGCTTGAAGGGGGCTTACACTGAAGCTTTCTTT.

V and J are TRBV6-4 and TRBJ1-2; a possible D gene is TRBD1 (6 bases). Germline CDR1 reads MRHNA; CDR2 reads SNTAGT. CDR3 length: 13 residues. The ends were cut back, 6 bases at V and 4 bases at J, with 12 bases in the middle. The CDR3 DNA reads as TGTGCCAGCAGGGAGACAGGCAGCTATGGCTACACCTTC. Its translation is CASRETGSYGYTF.

This chain uses TRBV7-3 with TRBJ2-3; 10 positions agree with TRBD2. The trim removed 1 base at V and 6 bases at J, leaving 4 bases unmatched. This CDR3 has 15 amino acids. Germline CDR1 is SGHTA and CDR2 is FQGTGA. CDR3 amino acids: CASSLMSGGADTQYF. DNA for the CDR3: TGTGCCAGCAGCTTAATGAGCGGGGGGGCCGATACGCAGTATTTT. Full variable domain (remainder filled in from reference TRBV7-3 and TRBJ2-3): GAGVSQTPSNKVTEKGKYVELRCDPISGHTALYWYRQSLGQGPEFLIYFQGTGAADDSGLPNDRFFAVRPEGSVSTLKIQRTERGDSAVYLCASSLMSGGADTQYFGPGTRLTVL.

Many counts were recorded for this clonotype. The chain is built from TRBV7-9 and TRBJ2-1, with D perhaps matching TRBD1 (6 bases). Trimming shortened V by 4 bases and J by 2 bases, and 15 bases separated the two germline ends. Germline CDR1 SEHNR, CDR2 FQNEAQ (reference sequence). The CDR3 contains 16 residues. The CDR3 reads CASSSRQAGTYNEQFF. DNA of the CDR3: TGTGCCAGCAGCTCCAGACAGGCTGGGACCTACAATGAGCAGTTCTTC.

This rearrangement joins TRBV5-1 to TRBJ1-4, with 8 bases that match TRBD1. The CDR3 is made up of 16 amino acids. Trimming at V came to 4 bases and at J to 4 bases, leaving 9 bases not matched to a gene. Germline-derived CDR1 and CDR2 are SGHRS and YFSETQ. The CDR3 is CASSLQGTGGNEKLFF. In DNA form, the CDR3 reads TGCGCCAGCAGCCTACAAGGAACAGGGGGTAATGAAAAACTGTTTTTT.

V is TRBV7-9 and J is TRBJ2-5, with D unresolved. The V end was cut by 5 bases, the J end by 2 bases, with 12 bases between. The V gene's germline CDR1 is SEHNR and CDR2 FQNEAQ (reference sequence). The CDR3 loop spans 14 amino acids. In DNA form, the CDR3 reads TGTGCCAGCAGCGCCGACTGGAGACAAGAGACCCAGTACTTC. Encoded protein: CASSADWRQETQYF.

This chain uses TRBV12-3 or TRBV12-4 with TRBJ2-2; perhaps D is TRBD1 or TRBD2 (6 bases each). V lost 3 bases and J lost 6, with 11 bases in between. This CDR3 contains 14 residues. This chain's CDR3 is CASSFEGGAGELFF. The CDR3 region has the DNA TGTGCCAGCAGTTTTGAGGGGGGCGCCGGGGAGCTGTTTTTT.

This chain joins TRBV10-2 and TRBJ2-5, with 13 bases identical to TRBD2. In germline, CDR1 is WSHSY, CDR2 SAAADI. This CDR3 spans 14 amino acids. Trimming cost V 6 bases and J 3 bases; bases outside gene matches: 1. The CDR3 reads CASRGLAGEETQYF. CDR3 DNA: TGCGCCAGCAGAGGACTAGCGGGGGAAGAGACCCAGTACTTC.

This chain uses TRBV29-1 with TRBJ2-2, with no clear D. Trimming cost V 4 bases and J 4 bases, with 13 bases left between them. Per the germline V gene, CDR1 is SQVTM and CDR2 is ANQGSEA. CDR3 length: 14 residues. CDR3 sequence: CSVVLGSITGELFF. The CDR3 region has the DNA TGCAGCGTTGTCCTGGGGTCCATCACCGGGGAGCTGTTTTTT.

This clonotype appeared a few times. The chain carries TRBV11-1 and TRBJ2-2; D might be TRBD2 (6 bases). CDR3 length: 16 residues. Per germline, CDR1 SGHAT and CDR2 FQDESV (reference sequence). The V end lost 2 bases, the J end lost 2 bases, and 12 bases lay between the germline ends. The CDR3 reads CASSLMFSGNTGELFF. DNA of the CDR3: TGTGCCAGCAGCTTAATGTTTAGCGGAAACACCGGGGAGCTGTTTTTT.

This chain links TRBV7-2 with TRBJ2-1; D is perhaps TRBD1 (5 bases). Germline V lookup: CDR1 SGHTA, CDR2 FQGNSA. CDR3 length equals 14 residues. V was pared by 5 bases and J by 7 bases, with 15 bases between. In DNA, the CDR3 is TGTGCCAGCAGCATAGGGGCAGGGTGGAATGAGCAGTTCTTC. Residues: CASSIGAGWNEQFF. The full variable domain, its missing parts supplied by reference TRBV7-2 and TRBJ2-1, is GAGVSQSPSNKVTEKGKDVELRCDPISGHTALYWYRQSLGQGLEFLIYFQGNSAPDKSGLPSDRFSAERTGGSVSTLTIQRTQQEDSAVYLCASSIGAGWNEQFFGPGTRLTVL.

In its sample, this clonotype was seen a few times. The V gene is TRBV21-1, the J gene TRBJ2-5; TRBD2 was called by the table and not checked on the DNA. TRBV21-1 is assigned pseudogene status. The CDR3 has 17 amino acids. The CDR3 DNA is TGTGCCAGCAGCAAAGATGGGGTGCGGGGGGGCCTCGAGACCCAGTACTTC. Protein sequence: CASSKDGVRGGLETQYF.

This clonotype has at least ten counts. The CDR3 DNA follows: TGTGCCAGCAGTTACTTGGGACTAGGGGGAGATACGCAGTATTTT. Residues: CASSYLGLGGDTQYF. This rearrangement joins TRBV6-5 to TRBJ2-3; TRBD2 agrees at 8 bases. The V gene's germline CDR1 is MNHEY and CDR2 SVGAGI. The CDR3 consists of 15 residues. V was pared by 1 base and J by 5 bases, with 5 bases of the junction left unmatched.